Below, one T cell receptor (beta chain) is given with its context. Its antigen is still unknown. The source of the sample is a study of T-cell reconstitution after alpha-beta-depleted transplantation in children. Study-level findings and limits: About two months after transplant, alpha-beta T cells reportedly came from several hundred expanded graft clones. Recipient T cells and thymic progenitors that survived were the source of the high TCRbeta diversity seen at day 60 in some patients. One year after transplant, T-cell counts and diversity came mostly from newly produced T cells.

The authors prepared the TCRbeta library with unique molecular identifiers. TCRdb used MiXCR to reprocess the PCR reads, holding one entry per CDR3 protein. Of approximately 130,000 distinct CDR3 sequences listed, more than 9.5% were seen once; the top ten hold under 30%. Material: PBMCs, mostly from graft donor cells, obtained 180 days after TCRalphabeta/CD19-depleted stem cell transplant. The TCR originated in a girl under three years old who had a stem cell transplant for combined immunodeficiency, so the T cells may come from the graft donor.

CDR3 residues: CASSLDIQGRGANVLTF. CDR3 in DNA: TGTGCCAGCAGTTTAGACATACAGGGGCGGGGGGCCAACGTCCTGACTTTC. V and J are TRBV12-3 or TRBV12-4 and TRBJ2-6, with TRBD1 matching 7 bases. V was clipped by 1 base and J by 4 bases; unmatched bases: 7. The CDR3 has 17 residues.